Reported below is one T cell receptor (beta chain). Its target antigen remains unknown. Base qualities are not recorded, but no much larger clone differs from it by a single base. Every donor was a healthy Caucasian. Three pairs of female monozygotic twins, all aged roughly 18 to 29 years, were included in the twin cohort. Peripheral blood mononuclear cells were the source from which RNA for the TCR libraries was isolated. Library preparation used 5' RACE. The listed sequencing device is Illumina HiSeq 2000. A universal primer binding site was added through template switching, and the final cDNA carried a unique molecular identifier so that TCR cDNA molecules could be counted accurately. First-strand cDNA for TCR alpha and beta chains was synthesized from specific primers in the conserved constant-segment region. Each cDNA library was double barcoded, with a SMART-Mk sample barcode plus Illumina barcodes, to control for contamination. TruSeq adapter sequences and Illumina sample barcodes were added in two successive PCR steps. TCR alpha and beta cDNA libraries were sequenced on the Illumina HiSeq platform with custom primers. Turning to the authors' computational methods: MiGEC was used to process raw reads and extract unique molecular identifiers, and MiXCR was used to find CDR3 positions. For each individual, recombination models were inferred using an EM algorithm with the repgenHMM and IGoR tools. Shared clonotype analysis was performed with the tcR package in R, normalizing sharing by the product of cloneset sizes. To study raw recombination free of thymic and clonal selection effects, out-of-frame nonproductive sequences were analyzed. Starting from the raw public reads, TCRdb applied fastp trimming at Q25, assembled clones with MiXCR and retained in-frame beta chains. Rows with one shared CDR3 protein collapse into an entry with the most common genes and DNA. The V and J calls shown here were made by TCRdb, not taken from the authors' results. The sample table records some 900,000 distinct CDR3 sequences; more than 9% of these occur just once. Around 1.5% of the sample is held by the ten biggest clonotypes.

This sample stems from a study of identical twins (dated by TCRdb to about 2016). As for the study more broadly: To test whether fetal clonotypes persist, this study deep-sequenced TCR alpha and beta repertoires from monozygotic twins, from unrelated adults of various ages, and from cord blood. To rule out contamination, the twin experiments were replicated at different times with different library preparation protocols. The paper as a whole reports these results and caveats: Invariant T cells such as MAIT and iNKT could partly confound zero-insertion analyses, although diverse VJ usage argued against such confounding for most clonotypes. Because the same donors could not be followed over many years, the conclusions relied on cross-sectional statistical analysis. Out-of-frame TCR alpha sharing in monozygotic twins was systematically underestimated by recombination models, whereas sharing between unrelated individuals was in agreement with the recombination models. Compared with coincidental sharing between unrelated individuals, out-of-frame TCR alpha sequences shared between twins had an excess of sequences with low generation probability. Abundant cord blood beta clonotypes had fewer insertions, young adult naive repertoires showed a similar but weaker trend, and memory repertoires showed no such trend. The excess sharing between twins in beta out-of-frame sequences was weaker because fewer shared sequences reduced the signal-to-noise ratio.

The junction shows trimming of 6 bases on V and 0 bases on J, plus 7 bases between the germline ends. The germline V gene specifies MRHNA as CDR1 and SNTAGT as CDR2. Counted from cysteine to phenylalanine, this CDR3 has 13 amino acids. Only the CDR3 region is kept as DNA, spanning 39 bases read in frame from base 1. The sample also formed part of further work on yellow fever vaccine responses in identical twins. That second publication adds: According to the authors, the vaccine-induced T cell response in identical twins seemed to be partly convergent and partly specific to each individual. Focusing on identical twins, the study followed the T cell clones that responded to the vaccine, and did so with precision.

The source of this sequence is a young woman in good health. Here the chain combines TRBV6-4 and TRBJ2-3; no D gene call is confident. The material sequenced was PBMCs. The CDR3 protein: CASRAHSTDTQYF. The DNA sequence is TGTGCCAGCAGGGCGCATAGCACAGATACGCAGTATTTT.